These 3 T cell receptor beta chains came from one sample sequenced in a study of response to subunit inactivated influenza vaccine. TCRdb re-analysed the RT-PCR reads in MiXCR, keeping a single row per CDR3 protein. This repertoire shows roughly 620,000 distinct CDR3 sequences, roughly 12% found once; its top ten account for 8% to 13%. This sample was also put to use in a study of T cells expressing NK-cell markers. That report notes: A 5'RACE template switching approach incorporating UMIs was used to make TCR beta cDNA.

Specimen: PBMCs from blood, collected on the day of vaccination. These receptors were taken from a man over 45 who received an inactivated influenza vaccine.

This clonotype has just a few counts. The chain employs TRBV5-6 and TRBJ1-6; D is uncertain. Germline V gives CDR1 SGHDT, CDR2 YYEEEE. The ends were cut back, 0 bases at V and 11 bases at J, with 6 bases in the middle. The CDR3 totals 12 residues. CDR3 sequence reads: CASSLANTPLHF. The CDR3 DNA is TGTGCCAGCAGCTTGGCCAACACACCCCTCCACTTT.

The gene calls are TRBV5-1 and TRBJ1-1; D remains unclear. V lost 0 bases, J lost 4 bases, and 7 bases lay in between. CDR3 length equals 13 residues. Germline CDR1 reads SGHRS; CDR2 reads YFSETQ. In nucleotides, the CDR3 is TGCGCCAGCAGCTTGGATCCGTTCACTGAAGCTTTCTTT. This sequence encodes CASSLDPFTEAFF.

This sequence joins TRBV7-2 and TRBJ1-3; D may be TRBD1 (5 bases). CDR3 length: 15 residues. CDR1 is SGHTA, CDR2 FQGNSA, per germline. V lost 2 bases, J lost 2 bases, and 10 bases lay in between. CDR3 in amino acids: CASSLIRVTGNTIYF. The CDR3 region has the DNA TGTGCCAGCAGCTTAATCAGGGTGACTGGAAACACCATATATTTT.